The clone carrying this T cell receptor (beta chain) was observed a few times. Antigen: not known. This may be a read error, as it is one base from a much larger clone. The sample originates from a study of blood T cells in healthy people across ages. The study's findings and limits: The long-lived group displayed more naive CD4+ cells, plus higher diversity, than the aged donors did.

The CDR3 consists of 14 residues. The use of a sample-barcoded 5' primer and a J-beta primer mix characterized a second PCR of about 6 to 11 cycles. Tagging of each cDNA molecule was performed by a template-switch adaptor with 12 random nucleotides. TCRdb re-derived calls from the 5' RACE reads in MiXCR, one entry per CDR3 protein. The data hold about 780,000 distinct CDR3 sequences, with around 45% observed a single time. The material sequenced was blood. The sequence derives from an elderly man in good health. The V call is TRBV12-3 or TRBV12-4, the J call TRBJ2-1; 8 bases line up with TRBD2. The J call may be mistaken, given a closer DNA end match to TRBJ2-7. This CDR3 reads CATLVSGRDNEQYF. CDR3 DNA: TGTGCCACCCTGGTAAGCGGGAGAGATAATGAGCAGTACTTC.